The rows below give T cell receptor beta chains drawn from one sample of a study of blood T cell repertoires in COVID-19. TCRdb keeps only in-frame clones here, not all; method: immunoSEQ multiplex PCR. The repertoire has approximately 210,000 clones, approximately 86% of them found once; the top ten carry 0.9% to 0.95%. Sequencing was performed on peripheral blood. All receptors derive from a man aged 55 to 69 with COVID-19, enrolled during active disease. CDR3s include the opening cysteine and the closing phenylalanine or tryptophan. Each record gives: clone size, V gene, J gene, D gene, CDR3 DNA, CDR3 protein. A D gene is named only where the DNA matches it firmly. The size entry is marked missing in some rows and otherwise reads once, few, many or a size class.

>-|TRBV13|TRBJ2-7|-
TGTGCCAGCAGCTTACGTTACTCCTACGAGCAGTACTTC
CASSLRYSYEQYF
>-|TRBV28|TRBJ1-4|-
TGTGCCAGCAGTTTCCTTCGATTCAGAAAGGAAAAACTGTTTTTT
CASSFLRFRKEKLFF
>-|TRBV7-2|TRBJ1-3|TRBD1
TGTGCCAGCAGCTTCAGGGGGCGAGTAAACACCATATATTTT
CASSFRGRVNTIYF
>-|TRBV2|TRBJ2-7|-
TGTGCCAGCAGTCCTAGACAGAGCTCCTACGAGCAGTACTTC
CASSPRQSSYEQYF
>-|TRBV5-4|TRBJ2-7|TRBD2
TGTGCCAGCAGCCCTGGGGGAGCGGGACCCTACGAGCAGTACTTC
CASSPGGAGPYEQYF
>-|TRBV6-1|TRBJ1-1|-
TGTGCCAGCAGTGATCAAGGGTTAGGTGGGGCCCCTTCGGACACTGAAGCTTTCTTT
CASSDQGLGGAPSDTEAFF
>-|TRBV18|TRBJ2-2|-
TGTGCCAGCTCCGAAAACTCTTTTCCCGGGGAGCTGTTTTTT
CASSENSFPGELFF
>-|TRBV30|TRBJ2-5|-
TGTGCCTGGAGTTCAGGGGAACTTGGGGAGACCCAGTACTTC
CAWSSGELGETQYF
>-|TRBV7-9|TRBJ1-1|-
TGTGCCAGCAGCTTAGGGTTTCCCCAGGGATCAGGCACTGAAGCTTTCTTT
CASSLGFPQGSGTEAFF
>-|TRBV5-6|TRBJ2-5|-
TGTGCCAGCAGCTCACTATATTGGGGGAGGGAGACCCAGTACTTC
CASSSLYWGRETQYF
>-|TRBV7-9|TRBJ1-4|TRBD1
TGTGCCAGCAGCTTAAACGCAGGGGGCTTTGAAAAACTGTTTTTT
CASSLNAGGFEKLFF
>-|TRBV21-1|TRBJ1-2|-
TGTGCCAGCACTACTCCGGACAGGGAGTGTGGCTACACCTTC
CASTTPDRECGYTF
>few|TRBV28|TRBJ1-1|-
TGTGCCAGCAGTTTACGCCAGATCACTGAAGCTTTCTTT
CASSLRQITEAFF
>-|TRBV12-3/TRBV12-4|TRBJ2-1|-
TGTGCCAGCAGTTGGGGGCTATCGGGGCAGTTCTTC
CASSWGLSGQFF
>-|TRBV5-5|TRBJ1-1|-
TGTGCCAGCAGCCCAGGGCGGGGTGACACTGAAGCTTTCTTT
CASSPGRGDTEAFF
>-|TRBV5-1|TRBJ2-7|TRBD1
TGCGCCAGCAGCGACGGGACAGGGGTACGGGAGCAGTACTTC
CASSDGTGVREQYF
>-|TRBV5-1|TRBJ2-3|-
TGCGCCAGCAGCTTGGCATCTAGCTGGGGCACAGATACGCAGTATTTT
CASSLASSWGTDTQYF
>-|TRBV2|TRBJ1-4|-
TGTGCCAGCCGTTACCGACAGCAAGGTGAAAAACTGTTTTTT
CASRYRQQGEKLFF
>-|TRBV3-1/TRBV3-2|TRBJ2-3|-
TGTGCCAGCAGGGGGGGGGCAGCTAGCACAGATACGCAGTATTTT
CASRGGAASTDTQYF
>-|TRBV3-1/TRBV3-2|TRBJ2-4|TRBD2
TGTGCCAGCAGCCAAGAAGGCGGGAGAGCCAAAAACATTCAGTACTTC
CASSQEGGRAKNIQYF
>-|TRBV27|TRBJ1-1|TRBD1
TGTGCCAGCAGCACCGGGACAGAAGTTGAAGCTTTCTTT
CASSTGTEVEAFF
>once|TRBV5-1|TRBJ2-1|TRBD1
TGCGCCAGCAGCTTGGAGACTGCGTACCGTCGGGGACAGGGAAAGGCTGAGCAGTTCTTC
CASSLETAYRRGQGKAEQFF
>-|TRBV5-1|TRBJ2-1|TRBD1
TGCGCCAGCAGCTTGGGTCTCCGGACAGGGGGCTCGGATGAGCAGTTCTTC
CASSLGLRTGGSDEQFF
>-|TRBV7-2|TRBJ2-1|-
TGTGCCAGCAGCCCACGGGACTCCTTAAATGAGCAGTTCTTC
CASSPRDSLNEQFF
>once|TRBV7-2|TRBJ2-1|-
TGTGCCAGCAGCCCCCAGAGGAATGAGCAGTTCTTC
CASSPQRNEQFF
>-|TRBV4-3|TRBJ1-6|-
TGCGCCAGCAGCCAAGATCGGCGGGGGTCTTATCCCTCCCCACCCCTCCACTTT
CASSQDRRGSYPSPPLHF
>-|TRBV7-9|TRBJ1-4|-
TGTGCCAGCAGCCTCAGACAGAACAAGGATGAAAAACTGTTTTTT
CASSLRQNKDEKLFF
>-|TRBV11-2|TRBJ1-3|-
TGTGCCAGCAGGAGAAGCACTGGAAACACCATATATTTT
CASRRSTGNTIYF
>once|TRBV5-1|TRBJ1-3|-
TGCGCCAGCAGCTTACAACCAAACTCTGGAAACACCATATATTTT
CASSLQPNSGNTIYF
>-|TRBV30|TRBJ1-6|TRBD1
TGTGCCTGTAGACAGGGAAACTCCTATAATTCACCCCTCCACTTT
CACRQGNSYNSPLHF
>-|TRBV19|TRBJ2-7|TRBD1
TGTGCCAGTAGTTCGACAGGGGGTAGGGAGCAGTACTTC
CASSSTGGREQYF
>once|TRBV10-2|TRBJ2-3|-
TGCGCCAGCCGCGATACAGATACGCAGTATTTT
CASRDTDTQYF
>-|TRBV5-8|TRBJ1-2|TRBD1
TGTGCCAGCAGCAGCGGGACAGGGGGCGCCTATGGCTACACCTTC
CASSSGTGGAYGYTF
>-|TRBV4-2|TRBJ2-1|-
TGTGCCAGCAGCCGGGGCACGTCCTACAATGAGCAGTTCTTC
CASSRGTSYNEQFF
>-|TRBV18|TRBJ2-7|-
TGTGCCAGCTCACTAGATCGATCCGAGCAGTACTTC
CASSLDRSEQYF
>-|TRBV5-1|TRBJ1-2|TRBD1
TGCGCCAGCAGCTGGGGGGACAGAACCTATGGCTACACCTTC
CASSWGDRTYGYTF
>-|TRBV29-1|TRBJ1-5|-
TGCAGCGTGATACAGGGTCGTAATCAGCCCCAGCATTTT
CSVIQGRNQPQHF
>-|TRBV7-6|TRBJ2-7|TRBD1
TGTGCCAGCAGCTTAGGGACAGGGGAATACGAGCAGTACTTC
CASSLGTGEYEQYF
>-|TRBV18|TRBJ1-2|-
TGTGCCAGCTCACCACCGGTCTCACCAGGGTCAGGCTATGGCTACACCTTC
CASSPPVSPGSGYGYTF
>-|TRBV18|TRBJ1-3|-
TGTGCCAGCTCACCCCCAGGTCCCTCTGGAAACACCATATATTTT
CASSPPGPSGNTIYF
>-|TRBV11-1|TRBJ2-5|TRBD1
TGTGCCAGCAGGCGGGGACAGGGAGAGACCCAGTACTTC
CASRRGQGETQYF
>-|TRBV10-1|TRBJ2-2|-
TGCGCCAGCAGTAGACAGGGAGGAGGGGAGCTGTTTTTT
CASSRQGGGELFF
>once|TRBV29-1|TRBJ2-7|TRBD1
TGCAGCGTTACCGGGACAGTAAACTACGAGCAGTACTTC
CSVTGTVNYEQYF
>-|TRBV19|TRBJ2-6|-
TGTGCCAGTAGTTCCGGTCCCGGGGCCAACGTCCTGACTTTC
CASSSGPGANVLTF
>once|TRBV6-5|TRBJ1-1|TRBD1
TGTGCCAGCACCTCCGGGACAGGGGGCTTTGTAGCTTTCTTT
CASTSGTGGFVAFF
>-|TRBV4-1|TRBJ2-1|-
TGCGCCAGCAGCCAACCCGGTGGCTACAATGAGCAGTTCTTC
CASSQPGGYNEQFF
>-|TRBV5-6|TRBJ1-6|TRBD1
TGTGCCAGCAGCCTGGGACAGGGAGGTTCACCCCTCCACTTT
CASSLGQGGSPLHF
>-|TRBV30|TRBJ1-1|TRBD1
TGTGCCGGTCGCGGGACAGGGAGGGAGAGGAACACTGAAGCTTTCTTT
CAGRGTGRERNTEAFF
>-|TRBV18|TRBJ1-1|TRBD1
TGTGCCAGCTCACAAACAGGGACAGCCCTGCCGGAAGCTTTCTTT
CASSQTGTALPEAFF
>-|TRBV2|TRBJ1-1|TRBD1
TGTGCCAGCAGTCAGGGACAGGGGCTTGAAGCTTTCTTT
CASSQGQGLEAFF